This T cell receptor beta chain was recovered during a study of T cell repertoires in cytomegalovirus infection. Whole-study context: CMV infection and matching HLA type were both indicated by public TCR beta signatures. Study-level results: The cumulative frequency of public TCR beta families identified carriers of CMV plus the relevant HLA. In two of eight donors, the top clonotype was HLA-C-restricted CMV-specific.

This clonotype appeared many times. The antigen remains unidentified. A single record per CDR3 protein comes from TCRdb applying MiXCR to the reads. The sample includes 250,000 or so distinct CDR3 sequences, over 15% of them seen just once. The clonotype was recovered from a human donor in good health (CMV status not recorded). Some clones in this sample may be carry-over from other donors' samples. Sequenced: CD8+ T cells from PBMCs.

This CDR3 reads CASSSSRDEDLNYGYTF. CDR3 nucleotides: TGTGCCAGCAGCTCATCGCGGGATGAGGACCTTAACTATGGCTACACCTTC. The chain is built from TRBV7-9 and TRBJ1-2; D ambiguous. In germline, CDR1 is SEHNR, CDR2 FQNEAQ (reference sequence). The CDR3 totals 17 residues. V was trimmed by 4 bases and J by 1 base, leaving 19 bases between them.